Reported below is one TCR beta chain. The antigen is undetermined. This entry comes from a study of graft-versus-host responses after intestinal transplantation. Study-wide context: Each transplant was multivisceral, liver-intestinal, or isolated intestinal. Uniformly, recipients were administered anti-thymocyte globulin induction with subsequent tacrolimus and steroids for about 3 years.

Study-level findings and limits: Researchers found GvH clones in recipient marrow, and some showed up first in ileum or blood. Allograft clonal ratios (graft-versus-host to host-versus-graft) were high in patients who had graft-donor T cell macrochimerism.

The data were produced by immunoSEQ multiplex PCR, yet TCRdb's version contains in-frame clones alone and is incomplete. Among some 90,000 clones listed, about four fifths were seen once. The germline gives CDR1 SQVTM, CDR2 ANQGSEA. Trimming took 1 base from V and 5 from J; bases not matched to a gene: 7. The CDR3 covers 15 residues. V usage is TRBV29-1 and J usage is TRBJ2-1; 8 positions agree with TRBD1. The receptor was derived from a human donor who received an intestinal transplant. The starting material was unstimulated CD4+ T cells sorted from spleen or lymph node cells, obtained before intestinal transplant. This CDR3 is CSVEGHRGRDNEQFF. CDR3 nucleotides: TGCAGCGTTGAAGGTCACAGGGGGAGAGACAATGAGCAGTTCTTC.